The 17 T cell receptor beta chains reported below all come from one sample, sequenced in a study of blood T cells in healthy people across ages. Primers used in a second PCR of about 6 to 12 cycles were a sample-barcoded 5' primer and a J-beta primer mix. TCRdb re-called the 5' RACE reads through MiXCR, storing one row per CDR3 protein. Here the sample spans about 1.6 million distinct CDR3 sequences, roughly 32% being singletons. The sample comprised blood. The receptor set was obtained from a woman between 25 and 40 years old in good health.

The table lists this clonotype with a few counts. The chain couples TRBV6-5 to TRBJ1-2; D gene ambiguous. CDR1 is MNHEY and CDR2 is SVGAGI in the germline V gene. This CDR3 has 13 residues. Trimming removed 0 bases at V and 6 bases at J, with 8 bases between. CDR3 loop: CASSYSNLNGYTF. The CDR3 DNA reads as TGTGCCAGCAGTTACTCGAACCTAAATGGCTACACCTTC.

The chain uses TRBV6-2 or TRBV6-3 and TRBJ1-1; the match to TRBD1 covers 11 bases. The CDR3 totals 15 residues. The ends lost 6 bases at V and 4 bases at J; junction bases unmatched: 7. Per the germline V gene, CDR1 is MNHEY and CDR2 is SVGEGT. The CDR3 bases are TGTGCCAGCAGGGAAACCGGGACAGGGGGCACTGAAGCTTTCTTT. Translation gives CASRETGTGGTEAFF.

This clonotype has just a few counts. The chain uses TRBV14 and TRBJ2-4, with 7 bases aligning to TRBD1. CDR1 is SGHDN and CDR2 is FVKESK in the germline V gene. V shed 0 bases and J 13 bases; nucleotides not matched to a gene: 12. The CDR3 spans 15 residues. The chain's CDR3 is CASSQETGPRSPQYF. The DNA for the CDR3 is TGTGCCAGCAGCCAAGAGACAGGGCCCCGATCGCCCCAGTACTTC.

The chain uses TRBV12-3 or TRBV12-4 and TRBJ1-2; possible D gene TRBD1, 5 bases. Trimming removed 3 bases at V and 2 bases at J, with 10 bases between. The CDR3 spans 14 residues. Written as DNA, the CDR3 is TGTGCCAGCAGTTTGGGGGGGAAGAACTATGGCTACACCTTC. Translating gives CASSLGGKNYGYTF.

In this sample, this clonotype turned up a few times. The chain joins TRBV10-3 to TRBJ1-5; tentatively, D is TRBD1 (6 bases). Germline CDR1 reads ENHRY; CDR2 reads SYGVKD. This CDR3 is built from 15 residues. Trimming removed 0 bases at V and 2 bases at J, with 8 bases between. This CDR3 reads CAISESAGGNQPQHF. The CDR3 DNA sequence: TGTGCCATCAGTGAGTCTGCAGGGGGCAATCAGCCCCAGCATTTT.

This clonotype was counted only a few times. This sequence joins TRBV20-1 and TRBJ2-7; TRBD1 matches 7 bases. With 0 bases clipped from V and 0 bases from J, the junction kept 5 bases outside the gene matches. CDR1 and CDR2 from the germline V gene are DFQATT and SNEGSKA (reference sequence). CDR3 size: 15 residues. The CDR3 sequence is CSARERQGPSYEQYF. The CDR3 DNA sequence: TGCAGTGCTAGAGAACGACAGGGACCCTCCTACGAGCAGTACTTC.

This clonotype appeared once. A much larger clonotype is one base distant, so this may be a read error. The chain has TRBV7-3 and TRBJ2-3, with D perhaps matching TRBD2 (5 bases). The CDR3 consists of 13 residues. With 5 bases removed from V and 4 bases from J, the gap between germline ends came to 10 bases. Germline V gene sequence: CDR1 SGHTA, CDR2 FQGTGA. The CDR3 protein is CASSTISADTQYF. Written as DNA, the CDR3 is TGTGCCAGCAGCACAATTAGCGCAGATACGCAGTATTTT. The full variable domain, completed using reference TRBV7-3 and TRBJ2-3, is GAGVSQTPSNKVTEKGKYVELRCDPISGHTALYWYRQSLGQGPEFLIYFQGTGAADDSGLPNDRFFAVRPEGSVSTLKIQRTERGDSAVYLCASSTISADTQYFGPGTRLTVL.

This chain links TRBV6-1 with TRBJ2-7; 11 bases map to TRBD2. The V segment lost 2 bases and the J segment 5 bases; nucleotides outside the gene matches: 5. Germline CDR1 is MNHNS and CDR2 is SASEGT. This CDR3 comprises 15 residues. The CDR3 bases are TGTGCCAGCAGTGAATTTCTAGCGGGAGGTAACGAGCAGTACTTC. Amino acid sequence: CASSEFLAGGNEQYF.

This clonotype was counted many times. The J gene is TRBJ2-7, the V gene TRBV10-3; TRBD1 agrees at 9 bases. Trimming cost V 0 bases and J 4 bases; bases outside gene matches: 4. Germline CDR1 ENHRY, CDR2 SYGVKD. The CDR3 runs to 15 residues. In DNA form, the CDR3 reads TGTGCCATCAGTGAGTCGGACAGGGGTGAATACGAGCAGTACTTC. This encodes CAISESDRGEYEQYF.

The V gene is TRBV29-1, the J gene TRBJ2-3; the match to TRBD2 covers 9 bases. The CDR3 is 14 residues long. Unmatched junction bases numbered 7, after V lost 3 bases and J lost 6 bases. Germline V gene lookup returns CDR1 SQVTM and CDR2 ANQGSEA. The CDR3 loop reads CSVEGLAGSDTQYF. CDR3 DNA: TGCAGCGTTGAGGGGCTAGCGGGATCCGATACGCAGTATTTT.

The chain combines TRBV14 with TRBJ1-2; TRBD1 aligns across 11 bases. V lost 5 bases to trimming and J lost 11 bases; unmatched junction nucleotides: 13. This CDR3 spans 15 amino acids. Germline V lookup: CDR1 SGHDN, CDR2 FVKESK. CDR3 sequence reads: CASSSSGTGGLTYTF. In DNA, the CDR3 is TGTGCCAGCAGCTCCTCCGGGACAGGGGGACTAACGTACACCTTC. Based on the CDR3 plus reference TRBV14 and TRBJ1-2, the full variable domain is EAGVTQFPSHSVIEKGQTVTLRCDPISGHDNLYWYRRVMGKEIKFLLHFVKESKQDESGMPNNRFLAERTGGTYSTLKVQPAELEDSGVYFCASSSSGTGGLTYTFGSGTRLTVV.

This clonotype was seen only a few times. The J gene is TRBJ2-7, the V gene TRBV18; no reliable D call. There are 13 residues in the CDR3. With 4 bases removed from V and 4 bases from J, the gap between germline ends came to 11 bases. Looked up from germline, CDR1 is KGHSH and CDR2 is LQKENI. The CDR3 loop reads CASSRANSYEQYF. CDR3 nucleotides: TGTGCCAGCTCACGAGCTAACAGTTACGAGCAGTACTTC.

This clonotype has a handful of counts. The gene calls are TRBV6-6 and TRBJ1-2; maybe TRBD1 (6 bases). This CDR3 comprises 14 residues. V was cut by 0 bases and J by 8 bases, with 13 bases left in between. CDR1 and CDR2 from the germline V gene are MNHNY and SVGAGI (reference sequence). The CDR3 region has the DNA TGTGCCAGCAGTTACTCGGCAGGGGCTGAGGGCTACACCTTC. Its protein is CASSYSAGAEGYTF.

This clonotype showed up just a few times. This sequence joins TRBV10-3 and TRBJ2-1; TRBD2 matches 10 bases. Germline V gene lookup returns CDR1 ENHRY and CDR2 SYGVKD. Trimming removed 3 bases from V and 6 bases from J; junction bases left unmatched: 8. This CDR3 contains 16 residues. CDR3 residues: CAISERSGRAFNEQFF. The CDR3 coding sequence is TGTGCCATCAGTGAACGGAGCGGGAGGGCGTTCAATGAGCAGTTCTTC.

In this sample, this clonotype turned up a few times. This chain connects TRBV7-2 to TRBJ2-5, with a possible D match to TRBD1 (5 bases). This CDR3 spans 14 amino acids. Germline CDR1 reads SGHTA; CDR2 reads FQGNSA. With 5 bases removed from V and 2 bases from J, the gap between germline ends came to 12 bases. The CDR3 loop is CASSGTGEQETQYF. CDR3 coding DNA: TGTGCCAGCAGCGGAACAGGAGAACAAGAGACCCAGTACTTC.

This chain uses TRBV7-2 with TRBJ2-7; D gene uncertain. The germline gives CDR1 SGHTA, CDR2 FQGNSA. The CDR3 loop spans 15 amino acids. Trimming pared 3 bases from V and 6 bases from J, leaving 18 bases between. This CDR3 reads CASSLQPLNGLEQYF. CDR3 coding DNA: TGTGCCAGCAGCTTGCAGCCCTTAAATGGCCTCGAGCAGTACTTC.

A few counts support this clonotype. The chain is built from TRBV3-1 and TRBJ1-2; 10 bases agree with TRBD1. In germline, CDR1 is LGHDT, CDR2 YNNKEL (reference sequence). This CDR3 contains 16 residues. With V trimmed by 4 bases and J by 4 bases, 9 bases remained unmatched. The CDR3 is CASSPLGTGVGYGYTF. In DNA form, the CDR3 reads TGTGCCAGCAGCCCCCTAGGGACAGGGGTGGGCTATGGCTACACCTTC.